This T cell receptor (beta chain) came from a study of CD8 T cells in Susac syndrome. The authors sequenced TCR beta from blood CD8+ and CD4+ T cells. Negative isolation yielded CD4+ and CD8+ T cells, and FACS enriched TEMRA cells. An input of roughly 0.45 to 1 ug of RNA was subjected to reverse transcription using random hexamers. MiXCR was run by TCRdb on the immunoSEQ multiplex PCR reads, yielding one entry per CDR3 protein. The sample records approximately 170,000 distinct CDR3 sequences, around 93% being singletons. The CDR3 runs to 14 residues. V trimming: 1 base; J trimming: 4 bases; junction bases outside the gene matches: 2. The germline V gene has CDR1 LGHDT and CDR2 YNNKEL (reference sequence).

This receptor was identified in a human donor in good health. The chain has TRBV3-1 and TRBJ2-5; 8 nucleotides line up with TRBD1. The material sequenced was CD4+ T cells from PBMCs. The CDR3 loop reads CASSQAGTGETQYF. In DNA form, the CDR3 reads TGTGCCAGCAGCCAAGCCGGGACAGGAGAGACCCAGTACTTC.